The present T cell receptor (beta chain) was sequenced within a study of T cell responses to AZD1222 COVID-19 vaccine. Regarding the study as a whole: Most donors were white British and more were female, and clonal diversity was possibly underestimated. Repertoire collection took place solely once the T cell response had peaked. Variant regions that are unmutated are reportedly the target of nearly half of spike-specific TCRs.

Clones were sequenced by immunoSEQ multiplex PCR, and TCRdb holds only the in-frame ones, with some missing. Among 100,000 to 130,000 clones listed, roughly 87% were seen once. As regards this clone: The antigen is unknown.

The CDR3 sequence is 15 residues long. Germline lookup yields CDR1 LGHNA and CDR2 YNFKEQ. J was trimmed by 5 bases and V by 4 bases; bases with no gene match: 4. This sample comprised peripheral blood, obtained on day 0 of AZD1222 vaccination. V gene TRBV4-2 combines with J gene TRBJ2-1, with TRBD2 matching over 11 bases. This sequence was found in an adult in good health. The DNA for the CDR3 is TGTGCCAGCAGCCCCGGGACTAGCGGCCACAATGAGCAGTTCTTC. Its protein is CASSPGTSGHNEQFF.